This TCR beta chain stems from a study of blood T cell repertoires in COVID-19. Study-level background: In each case, the material was cDNA or gDNA derived from T cells, B-cell-depleted T cells, or PBMCs.

Original analysis: Quantification of nucleated cells was approximated via reference gene primer amplification. Libraries were prepared by immunoSEQ multiplex PCR; TCRdb keeps only in-frame clonotypes and omits some of them. V, J and clone size are those of that table, while D and trimming were read from the DNA. Of some 210,000 clones in the sample, around 80% are singletons; the top ten hold roughly a fifth. Losses at the gene ends were 9 bases for V and 1 base for J; bases not matched to a gene: 5. This CDR3 spans 13 amino acids. Germline V gene sequence: CDR1 SGHRS, CDR2 YFSETQ. The gene calls are TRBV5-1 and TRBJ2-5; 8 bases map to TRBD1. Sequencing used peripheral blood. The TCR sequence derives from a human donor in a cohort sampled during active COVID-19. The CDR3 DNA follows: TGCGCCACCGCACAGGGGGTCCAAGAGACCCAGTACTTC. Amino acids: CATAQGVQETQYF.